This TCR beta chain comes out of a study of identical twins. The CDR3 has 16 residues. Germline V gene sequence: CDR1 MGHRA, CDR2 YSYEKL. V shed 1 base and J 6 bases; nucleotides not matched to a gene: 3. A universal primer site was incorporated via template switching, and the cDNA contained unique molecular identifiers. TCRdb re-analysed the 5' RACE reads in MiXCR, keeping a single row per CDR3 protein. The sample lists around 280,000 distinct CDR3 sequences, about 8.9% occurring once. Turning to this clonotype: Its antigen is as yet unknown.

Study-level results: For out-of-frame alpha sequences shared by twins, low generation probability was in excess. The presence of invariant MAIT and iNKT cells could partly confound analyses of zero-insertion sequences.

These data were also reused for a study on yellow fever vaccine responses in identical twins.

The TCR was taken from a woman aged 18-30 years in good health. The sample comprised memory (CD45RO+) T cells sorted from blood. The chain uses TRBV4-1 and TRBJ2-1, with 13 bases fitting TRBD2. The CDR3 bases are TGCGCCAGCAGCCAAGGGTGGACTAGCGGGAGCAATGAGCAGTTCTTC. This sequence encodes CASSQGWTSGSNEQFF.